The 30 T cell receptor beta chains below come from one sample, sequenced in a study of T cells in Graves' hyperthyroidism and ophthalmopathy. Using RNA transcripts as the source, TCR beta CDR3 regions were amplified. Using the HTBI primer set, a first-round RT-PCR was run on the TCR CDR3. A single record per CDR3 protein comes from TCRdb applying MiXCR to the multiplex PCR reads. The sample carries around 690,000 distinct CDR3 sequences, 15% to 20% recorded once. The material sequenced was blood. These receptors were obtained from a man aged 50 to 60 with Graves' hyperthyroidism.

This clonotype was picked up a small number of times. The chain combines TRBV5-1 with TRBJ2-2, with 7 bases aligning to TRBD2. V shed 0 bases, J shed 7 bases, and the junction held 6 bases outside the gene matches. Germline-derived CDR1 and CDR2 are SGHRS and YFSETQ. This CDR3 comprises 15 residues. The CDR3 DNA reads as TGCGCCAGCAGCTTGGCGGGAGGAAGAGACGGGGAGCTGTTTTTT. This translates into CASSLAGGRDGELFF. The whole variable domain, remainder taken from reference TRBV5-1 and TRBJ2-2, is KAGVTQTPRYLIKTRGQQVTLSCSPISGHRSVSWYQQTPGQGLQFLFEYFSETQRNKGNFPGRFSGRQFSNSRSEMNVSTLELGDSALYLCASSLAGGRDGELFFGEGSRLTVL.

This clonotype was seen ten or more times. The chain couples TRBV28 to TRBJ1-2; D is perhaps TRBD1 (5 bases). Germline assignment: CDR1 MDHEN and CDR2 SYDVKM. The CDR3 is made up of 17 amino acids. Trimming cost V 2 bases and J 1 base, with 17 bases left between them. The CDR3 DNA reads as TGTGCCAGCAGTTTAAGCAGGGCGGTGAAATATAACTATGGCTACACCTTC. As protein: CASSLSRAVKYNYGYTF.

The gene calls are TRBV11-2 and TRBJ1-4, with 8 bases matching TRBD1. This CDR3 spans 20 amino acids. Germline V gene sequence: CDR1 SGHAT, CDR2 FQNNGV. Germline trimming cut 1 base from V and 8 bases from J; bases unmatched to any gene: 21. CDR3 nucleotide sequence: TGTGCCAGCAGCTTAGGTTACCTGATGCCAGGGGGCAAGGAGAACGAAAAACTGTTTTTT. This translates into CASSLGYLMPGGKENEKLFF.

The V and J genes are TRBV18 and TRBJ1-2; D is perhaps TRBD1 (5 bases). Trimming took 0 bases from V and 5 from J, leaving 10 bases between them. This CDR3 is 14 amino acids long. Germline CDR1 KGHSH, CDR2 LQKENI. The CDR3 spells CASSPPGVGYGYTF. The CDR3 bases are TGTGCCAGCTCACCACCGGGGGTCGGGTATGGCTACACCTTC.

J is TRBJ2-1 and V is TRBV4-3; TRBD2 matches 9 bases. J gave up 14 bases and V 0 bases, and 11 bases lay outside the gene matches. The CDR3 loop spans 15 amino acids. Germline values: CDR1 LGHNA, CDR2 YSLEER. The CDR3 nucleotides read TGCGCCAGCAGCCAAGAAAGCGGGAGGCCAGGGATGGAGTTCTTC. It codes for CASSQESGRPGMEFF.

This clonotype was seen many times. The gene calls are TRBV28 and TRBJ1-1; possible D gene TRBD1, 6 bases. CDR1 and CDR2 (germline): MDHEN, SYDVKM. V lost 3 bases and J lost 5, with 13 bases in between. The CDR3 runs 14 residues. The DNA of the CDR3 is TGTGCCAGCAGTTTTTTGGACAGCGGGACTGAAGCTTTCTTT. This gives the protein CASSFLDSGTEAFF.

Points on this clonotype: The junction and the germline gene differ at one end; a read error may be behind it. The gene calls are TRBV3-1 and TRBJ1-1; 10 bases match TRBD1. Germline values: CDR1 LGHDT, CDR2 YNNKEL (reference sequence). The CDR3 has 14 residues. CDR3 bases: TGTGCCTGCAGCATACGACAGGGGGCGACTGAAGCTTTCTTT. It codes for CACSIRQGATEAFF.

The chain combines TRBV6-5 with TRBJ2-3; D might be TRBD2 (6 bases). V was shortened by 2 bases and J by 7 bases, with 16 bases between the two germline ends. From germline, CDR1 is MNHEY and CDR2 SVGAGI. The CDR3 totals 15 residues. CDR3 in amino acids: CASSYDSGISNTQYF. In nucleotides, the CDR3 is TGTGCCAGCAGTTACGATAGCGGTATATCGAATACGCAGTATTTT.

This clonotype was recorded many times. The rearrangement uses TRBV12-3 or TRBV12-4 and TRBJ2-3; TRBD2 matches 14 bases. With V trimmed by 4 bases and J by 5 bases, 11 bases remained unmatched. This CDR3 is 18 amino acids long. CDR3 in amino acids: CASSSPLGTSGSLDTQYF. The CDR3 DNA reads TGTGCCAGCAGTTCGCCCTTAGGGACTAGCGGGAGTTTAGATACGCAGTATTTT.

The chain uses TRBV20-1 and TRBJ2-5; 7 positions agree with TRBD2. V dropped 4 bases and J dropped 5; count of bases not matched to a gene: 10. CDR1 is DFQATT and CDR2 is SNEGSKA in the germline V gene (reference sequence). The CDR3 spans 14 residues. The CDR3 loop reads CSAKTGGLRETQYF. Written as DNA, the CDR3 is TGCAGTGCTAAAACGGGAGGCCTTCGGGAGACCCAGTACTTC.

This clonotype came up many times. This chain joins TRBV20-1 and TRBJ2-2, with no clear D. The CDR3 length is 14 residues. Per germline, CDR1 DFQATT and CDR2 SNEGSKA (reference sequence). Trimming shortened V by 5 bases and J by 6 bases, and 16 bases separated the two germline ends. The CDR3 DNA follows: TGCAGTGCTCCCTCTGAAACCCAGGCCGGGGAGCTGTTTTTT. It encodes CSAPSETQAGELFF.

The V and J genes are TRBV14 and TRBJ2-7; D possibly corresponds to TRBD1 (6 bases). The CDR3 has 13 residues. CDR1 and CDR2 (germline): SGHDN, FVKESK. V lost 0 bases and J 6 bases, leaving 9 bases between the germline ends. Here the CDR3 DNA reads TGTGCCAGCAGCCAAGAGTTGGGGGCCGAGCAGTACTTC. The encoded protein is CASSQELGAEQYF.

This chain connects TRBV5-1 to TRBJ1-6; maybe TRBD1 (5 bases). The CDR3 runs 15 residues. The germline V gene encodes CDR1 SGHRS and CDR2 YFSETQ. V gave up 5 bases and J gave up 3 bases, with 12 bases separating them. DNA for the CDR3: TGCGCCAGCAGAGCTTCCCAGGGCTATAATTCACCCCTCCACTTT. It translates to CASRASQGYNSPLHF.

Regarding this clonotype: The junction departs from germline at one end; a sequencing error may be responsible. The J gene is TRBJ2-1, the V gene TRBV28, with D perhaps given as TRBD1 or TRBD2 (6 bases each). The V gene's germline CDR1 is MDHEN and CDR2 SYDVKM. The CDR3 runs 15 residues. CDR3 nucleotide sequence: TGTGCCAGCAGTTTGTGGGGGGCGAGAAACAATGAGCGGTTCTTC. Its translation is CASSLWGARNNERFF.

This clonotype has more than one count but fewer than ten. The chain carries TRBV5-5 and TRBJ2-1, with 7 bases fitting TRBD1. The CDR3 is 16 amino acids. Germline V gene data show CDR1 as SGHKS and CDR2 as YYEKEE (reference sequence). V shed 0 bases and J 8 bases; nucleotides not matched to a gene: 11. The CDR3 loop is CASSLGPPFQGDEQFF. DNA of the CDR3: TGTGCCAGCAGCTTGGGTCCGCCTTTCCAGGGGGATGAGCAGTTCTTC.

This clonotype was observed a few times. The chain has TRBV19 and TRBJ2-2; 13 bases are shared with TRBD2. Germline lookup yields CDR1 LNHDA and CDR2 SQIVND (reference sequence). The CDR3 length is 15 residues. V shed 10 bases, J shed 7 bases, and the junction held 9 bases outside the gene matches. The CDR3 DNA reads TGTGCCACTAGGACTAGCGGGAGAGTAGACGGGGAGCTGTTTTTT. This encodes CATRTSGRVDGELFF.

This clonotype has a count of ten or more. The V call is TRBV5-1, the J call TRBJ2-5, with TRBD2 identical over 7 bases. Trimming at V came to 0 bases and at J to 4 bases, leaving 3 bases not matched to a gene. There are 14 residues in the CDR3. The germline V gene encodes CDR1 SGHRS and CDR2 YFSETQ. The CDR3 DNA reads TGCGCCAGCAGCTTGGGACTAGCTTTAGAGACCCAGTACTTC. Protein product: CASSLGLALETQYF. Together with reference TRBV5-1 and TRBJ2-5, the CDR3 gives the full variable domain: KAGVTQTPRYLIKTRGQQVTLSCSPISGHRSVSWYQQTPGQGLQFLFEYFSETQRNKGNFPGRFSGRQFSNSRSEMNVSTLELGDSALYLCASSLGLALETQYFGPGTRLLVL.

This clonotype was recorded a few times. This rearrangement joins TRBV4-1 to TRBJ2-1, with 11 bases identical to TRBD2. V trimming: 3 bases; J trimming: 0 bases; junction bases outside the gene matches: 4. CDR3 length: 17 residues. Germline V CDR1 and CDR2: MGHRA, YSYEKL. CDR3 bases: TGCGCCAGCAGCCAGACTAGCGGGACTTACTCCTACAATGAGCAGTTCTTC. Its translation is CASSQTSGTYSYNEQFF.

Ten or more counts support this clonotype. The CDR3 bases are TGTGCCAGCAGCTTAGTGGAGCTAGCGGGACTCGAGCAGTACTTC. It encodes CASSLVELAGLEQYF. The rearrangement joins TRBV7-2 to TRBJ2-7; TRBD2 aligns across 9 bases. Germline V CDR1 and CDR2: SGHTA, FQGNSA. Germline trimming cut 1 base from V and 6 bases from J; bases unmatched to any gene: 7. The CDR3 contains 15 residues.

DNA for the CDR3: TGTGCCAGCAGTCCTGGACAGCTTGATGAAAAACTGTTTTTT. It yields the protein CASSPGQLDEKLFF. The V call is TRBV12-3 or TRBV12-4, the J call TRBJ1-4, with D maybe TRBD1 (6 bases). V lost 5 bases to trimming and J lost 6 bases, with 13 bases between them. This CDR3 has 14 residues.

The chain employs TRBV28 and TRBJ2-7, with TRBD1 identical over 7 bases. V trimming: 7 bases; J trimming: 4 bases; junction bases outside the gene matches: 4. CDR1 is MDHEN and CDR2 is SYDVKM in the germline V gene. This CDR3 has 12 residues. CDR3 loop: CASNTDRYEQYF. DNA for the CDR3: TGTGCCAGCAACACGGACAGGTACGAGCAGTACTTC. Supplemented by reference TRBV28 and TRBJ2-7, the full variable domain reads DVKVTQSSRYLVKRTGEKVFLECVQDMDHENMFWYRQDPGLGLRLIYFSYDVKMKEKGDIPEGYSVSREKKERFSLILESASTNQTSMYLCASNTDRYEQYFGPGTRLTVT.

This clonotype came up many times. V usage is TRBV7-8 and J usage is TRBJ2-1, with D perhaps TRBD2 (6 bases). The CDR3 is 12 residues long. Germline CDR1 SGHVS, CDR2 FQNEAQ. Trimming left V 2 bases short and J 10 bases short, with 9 bases between. CDR3 amino acids: CASSLMGGEQFF. In nucleotides, the CDR3 is TGTGCCAGCAGCTTAATGGGAGGCGAGCAGTTCTTC.

The genes are TRBV4-1 and TRBJ1-1; D is uncertain. Per germline, CDR1 MGHRA and CDR2 YSYEKL. This CDR3 region has 15 residues. Trimming pared 0 bases from V and 5 bases from J, leaving 13 bases between. The CDR3 DNA reads TGCGCCAGCAGCCAAGATCAGGTGCTGGGGACTGAAGCTTTCTTT. This encodes CASSQDQVLGTEAFF.

The sample holds many counts of this clonotype. The chain employs TRBV7-2 and TRBJ2-4, with TRBD2 matching 12 bases. The CDR3 length is 17 residues. Trimming removed 4 bases from V and 1 base from J; junction bases left unmatched: 5. From germline, CDR1 is SGHTA and CDR2 FQGNSA. The CDR3 DNA reads TGTGCCAGCAGCTACCGACTAGCGGGAGTGGCCAAAAACATTCAGTACTTC. This sequence encodes CASSYRLAGVAKNIQYF.

V gene TRBV28 combines with J gene TRBJ1-5; D might be TRBD1 (6 bases). The CDR3 loop spans 13 amino acids. The V gene's germline CDR1 is MDHEN and CDR2 SYDVKM. Deletions cut 7 bases from V and 2 bases from J, with 9 bases between. DNA for the CDR3: TGTGCCAGCACCAAGGGGGGCAATCAGCCCCAGCATTTT. Its protein is CASTKGGNQPQHF.

This clonotype was counted at least ten times. The chain combines TRBV7-2 with TRBJ2-7, with 11 nucleotides matching TRBD1. Germline V CDR1 and CDR2: SGHTA, FQGNSA. The CDR3 is made up of 15 amino acids. V shed 4 bases and J 1 base; nucleotides not matched to a gene: 3. The CDR3 here is CASSWTGGASYEQYF. CDR3 sequence (DNA): TGTGCCAGCAGCTGGACAGGGGGCGCTTCCTACGAGCAGTACTTC.

This clonotype was detected a few times. The rearrangement uses TRBV6-2 or TRBV6-3 and TRBJ1-1, with D possibly being TRBD1 (6 bases). This CDR3 has 13 amino acids. CDR1 and CDR2 from the germline V gene are MNHEY and SVGEGT. V lost 5 bases and J lost 4, with 11 bases in between. The CDR3 DNA reads as TGTGCCAGCAGTAACGGGGGCCCCACTGAAGCTTTCTTT. The encoded protein is CASSNGGPTEAFF.

This clonotype was seen only a few times. The chain links TRBV5-1 to TRBJ2-5; D not certain. V was shortened by 6 bases and J by 2 bases, with 14 bases between the two germline ends. CDR1 and CDR2 (germline): SGHRS, YFSETQ. The length of the CDR3 is 14 residues. The CDR3 reads CASNDQGSQETQYF. The CDR3 coding sequence is TGCGCCAGCAACGACCAAGGTTCTCAAGAGACCCAGTACTTC.

In its sample, this clonotype was seen many times. The chain recombines TRBV20-1 with TRBJ2-1; maybe TRBD1 (6 bases). The germline CDR1 and CDR2 sequences are DFQATT and SNEGSKA (reference sequence). V shed 1 base and J shed 0 bases, with 13 bases lying between them. The CDR3 consists of 16 residues. The CDR3 sequence is CSARGGRGSSYNEQFF. The DNA of the CDR3 is TGCAGTGCTAGAGGGGGAAGGGGGAGCTCCTACAATGAGCAGTTCTTC.

This chain uses TRBV29-1 with TRBJ2-3, with D maybe TRBD1 (5 bases). In germline, CDR1 is SQVTM, CDR2 ANQGSEA. The CDR3 totals 15 residues. V was clipped by 0 bases and J by 1 base, with 11 bases between them. The CDR3 spells CSVEDLQQGTDTQYF. CDR3 in DNA: TGCAGCGTTGAAGATCTTCAACAGGGCACAGATACGCAGTATTTT.